Listed below are T cell receptor beta chains from one sample, sequenced in a study of shared clonotypes between healthy human individuals. Here immunoSEQ multiplex PCR was the method, and the copy in TCRdb shows in-frame clones only, minus some. This table holds some 470,000 clones, around 80% found once. The specimen sequenced was PBMCs. The receptors come from a woman aged 40 to 50 in good health. Some clones in this sample may be carry-over from other donors' samples. CDR3s include the opening cysteine and the closing phenylalanine or tryptophan. The D gene is left open where the match is weak. Expanded clones are given a class, and other clones once, few, many or no size at all.

TRBJ1-2 | TRBD1 | TRBV5-4 | - | TGTGCCAGCAGCCCTGGGACAGGGGGCGTCGGTGGCTACACCTTC | CASSPGTGGVGGYTF
TRBJ1-1 | - | TRBV2 | - | TGTGCCAGCAGACTGGCGTGGGAAGCTTTCTTT | CASRLAWEAFF
TRBJ2-5 | - | TRBV5-1 | - | TGCGCCAGCAGCTTGTCTTGGGACCAAGAGACCCAGTACTTC | CASSLSWDQETQYF
TRBJ2-2 | TRBD1 | TRBV6-4 | - | TGTGCCAGCAGACCGACAGGGGCGAACACCGGGGAGCTGTTTTTT | CASRPTGANTGELFF
TRBJ2-5 | - | TRBV6-6 | - | TGTGCCAGCAGTACTAGGGACTTAGGGGAGACCCAGTACTTC | CASSTRDLGETQYF
TRBJ2-1 | - | TRBV7-9 | - | TGTGCCAGCAGCTTAGCCCCCGGACTGGGGCAGTTCTTC | CASSLAPGLGQFF
TRBJ1-4 | - | TRBV5-6 | - | TGTGCCAGCAGCTTGGTGTGGGGAGGTAATGAAAAACTGTTTTTT | CASSLVWGGNEKLFF
TRBJ1-1 | - | TRBV7-9 | few | TGTGCCAGCACCGGAGACTTCAACCCTGAAGCTTTCTTT | CASTGDFNPEAFF
TRBJ1-5 | - | TRBV15 | - | TGTGCCACCTCGGGACATCAGGGCCATCAGCCCCAGCATTTT | CATSGHQGHQPQHF
TRBJ1-6 | - | TRBV5-4 | - | TGTGCCAGCAGCTTCGACCGGAATAATTCACCCCTCCACTTT | CASSFDRNNSPLHF
TRBJ2-7 | - | TRBV11-2 | - | TGTGCCAGCAGCCCCTTAGGGGTCGAGCAGTACTTC | CASSPLGVEQYF
TRBJ2-1 | - | TRBV9 | - | TGTGCCAGCAGCGTAAACCCACAACCAAGCGGTGAGCAGTTCTTC | CASSVNPQPSGEQFF
TRBJ2-5 | TRBD2 | TRBV7-2 | - | TGTGCCAGCAGCCCCGAGCGGGAGTCGTTGGTGGAGACCCAGTACTTC | CASSPERESLVETQYF
TRBJ1-5 | TRBD1 | TRBV10-1 | - | TGCGCCAGCAGTGAAAGGGGACAGGGCGTCAATCAGCCCCAGCATTTT | CASSERGQGVNQPQHF
TRBJ2-3 | TRBD1 | TRBV5-1 | few | TGCGCCAGCAGCTTGGAGGACAGGGGGACGACAGATACGCAGTATTTT | CASSLEDRGTTDTQYF
TRBJ2-3 | - | TRBV5-4 | - | TGTGCCAGCAGCTTGGGTCCCACAGATACGCAGTATTTT | CASSLGPTDTQYF
TRBJ2-7 | - | TRBV5-8 | - | TGTGCCAGCAGCTTTGTTATCTACGAGCAGTACTTC | CASSFVIYEQYF
TRBJ2-7 | - | TRBV5-4 | - | TGTGCCAGCAGCTTGGAAGACTACGAGCAGTACTTC | CASSLEDYEQYF